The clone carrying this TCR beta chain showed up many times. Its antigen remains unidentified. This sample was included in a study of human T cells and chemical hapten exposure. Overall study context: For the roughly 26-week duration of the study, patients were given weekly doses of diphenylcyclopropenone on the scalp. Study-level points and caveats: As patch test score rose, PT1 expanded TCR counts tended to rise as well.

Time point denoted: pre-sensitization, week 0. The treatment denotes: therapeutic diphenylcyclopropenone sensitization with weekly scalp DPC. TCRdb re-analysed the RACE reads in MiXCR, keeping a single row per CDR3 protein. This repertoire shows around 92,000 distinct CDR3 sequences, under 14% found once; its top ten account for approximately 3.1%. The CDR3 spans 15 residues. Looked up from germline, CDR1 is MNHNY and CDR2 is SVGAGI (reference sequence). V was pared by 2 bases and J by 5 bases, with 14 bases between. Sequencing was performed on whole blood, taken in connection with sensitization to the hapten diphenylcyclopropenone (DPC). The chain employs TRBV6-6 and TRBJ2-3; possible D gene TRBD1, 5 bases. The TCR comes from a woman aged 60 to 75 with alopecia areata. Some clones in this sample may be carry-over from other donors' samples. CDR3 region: CASSYAGRTGDTQYF. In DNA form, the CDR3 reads TGTGCCAGCAGTTACGCAGGGCGTACAGGAGATACGCAGTATTTT.